Described below is a single TCR beta chain sequence and its context. The V gene lost 1 base and the J gene lost 5 bases, with 5 bases spanning the gap. Per the germline V gene, CDR1 is MGHRA and CDR2 is YSYEKL. The CDR3 totals 13 residues. This sample stems from a study of shared clonotypes between healthy human individuals. TCRdb keeps only in-frame clones here, not all; method: immunoSEQ multiplex PCR. Of about 680,000 clones in the sample, 90% to 95% are singletons; the top ten hold about 24%. Terminally differentiated effector memory CD45RA+ cells were excluded from the naive CD8 cells, which were CD45RO-negative and positively selected for CCR7.

The chain recombines TRBV4-1 with TRBJ1-4; unclear D gene. The TCR originated in a young man in good health. Input material: naive CD8+ T cells sorted from blood. CDR3 amino acids: CASSQVPNEKLFF. The CDR3 DNA reads TGCGCCAGCAGCCAAGTGCCAAATGAAAAACTGTTTTTT.